The rows below give T cell receptor beta chains drawn from one sample of a study of blood T cell repertoires in COVID-19. TCRdb keeps only in-frame clones here, not all; method: immunoSEQ multiplex PCR. The sample comprises a few hundred thousand clones, 85% to 90% of which are singletons, and approximately 15% rests with the top ten. The material sequenced was PBMCs or T cells enriched from blood (not recorded which). All receptors come from a woman aged 45-60 years with acute COVID-19. Each CDR3 is given with its conserved first and last residue. The D gene is left open where the match is weak. The size of a clone is reported for some rows only, either as once, few or many, or as a class for expanded clones.

CDR3,DNA,J,size,D,V
CASSEMLPGLGFYEQYF,TGTGCCAGCAGTGAAATGCTCCCGGGACTAGGTTTCTACGAGCAGTACTTC,TRBJ2-7,.,TRBD2,TRBV6-1
CASSPGRLETQYF,TGTGCCAGCTCACCGGGGCGGCTAGAGACCCAGTACTTC,TRBJ2-5,.,.,TRBV18
CASSQKLRAGGSETQYF,TGTGCCAGCAGCCAAAAGTTGCGGGCGGGAGGCTCTGAGACCCAGTACTTC,TRBJ2-5,.,TRBD2,TRBV3-1/TRBV3-2
CASSSSNRGALPNTGELFF,TGTGCCAGCAGCTCTTCCAATCGGGGGGCCCTCCCTAACACCGGGGAGCTGTTTTTT,TRBJ2-2,.,.,TRBV9
CASSVGSSGGYEQYF,TGTGCCAGCAGCGTAGGCTCTAGCGGAGGCTACGAGCAGTACTTC,TRBJ2-7,.,TRBD2,TRBV9
CASSVGRDYYEQYF,TGTGCCAGCAGCGTAGGGCGAGACTATTACGAGCAGTACTTC,TRBJ2-7,.,.,TRBV9
CASSLGASGTVWETQYF,TGTGCCAGCAGCCTCGGGGCTAGCGGGACGGTGTGGGAGACCCAGTACTTC,TRBJ2-5,.,TRBD2,TRBV7-3
CASSFVADGTDTQYF,TGTGCCAGCAGTTTCGTGGCAGATGGCACAGATACGCAGTATTTT,TRBJ2-3,.,.,TRBV27
CASSFGSLRTEAFF,TGTGCCAGCAGTTTCGGGTCCTTAAGGACTGAAGCTTTCTTT,TRBJ1-1,.,.,TRBV6-5
CASSEFNRPQPQHF,TGTGCCAGCAGTGAATTTAACAGGCCCCAGCCCCAGCATTTT,TRBJ1-5,.,.,TRBV25-1
CASPTGLAGVGGELFF,TGTGCCAGCCCCACCGGACTAGCGGGAGTAGGCGGGGAGCTGTTTTTT,TRBJ2-2,few,TRBD2,TRBV7-9
CASSRVRGTEQFF,TGTGCCAGCAGCCGAGTGAGAGGCACAGAGCAGTTCTTC,TRBJ2-1,.,.,TRBV3-1/TRBV3-2
CASSTRGNSPLHF,TGTGCCAGTAGTACCAGAGGGAATTCACCCCTCCACTTT,TRBJ1-6,.,.,TRBV19
CASSSSSGTYNEQFF,TGTGCCAGCAGCTCAAGTAGCGGGACCTACAATGAGCAGTTCTTC,TRBJ2-1,.,TRBD2,TRBV5-4
CASSYSRLAYNEQFF,TGTGCCAGCAGTTACTCGCGACTAGCTTACAATGAGCAGTTCTTC,TRBJ2-1,once,TRBD2,TRBV6-5
CASRLNLVVGYEQYF,TGTGCCAGCAGACTAAACCTAGTAGTTGGCTACGAGCAGTACTTC,TRBJ2-7,once,.,TRBV6-5
CASSLRTASESEQYF,TGTGCCAGCAGCTTGCGGACAGCCTCCGAGAGCGAGCAGTACTTC,TRBJ2-7,.,.,TRBV5-8